These 6 T cell receptor beta chains were sequenced from one sample in a study of blood T cell repertoires in COVID-19. The repertoire was sequenced with immunoSEQ multiplex PCR; TCRdb's copy has only in-frame clones and lacks some. The table records a few hundred thousand clones, over 75% of them present only once. The sequenced sample consisted of PBMCs or T cells enriched from blood (not recorded which). The receptors shown here come from a man aged 30 to 45 with acute COVID-19.

The gene calls are TRBV9 and TRBJ2-3; TRBD1 matches at 8 bases. This CDR3 is 15 amino acids long. J gave up 2 bases and V 3 bases, and 5 bases lay outside the gene matches. CDR1 is SGDLS and CDR2 is YYNGEE in the germline V gene. The CDR3 loop is CASSAQGDYTDTQYF. As DNA, the CDR3 is TGTGCCAGCAGCGCACAGGGGGATTACACAGATACGCAGTATTTT.

The chain joins TRBV3-1 (or the pseudogene TRBV3-2) to TRBJ1-6; a possible D gene is TRBD1 (5 bases). Trimming left V 0 bases short and J 11 bases short, with 17 bases between. The length of the CDR3 is 16 residues. CDR1 is LGHDT and CDR2 is YNNKEL in the germline V gene (reference sequence). CDR3 protein: CASSQDQNLARAPLHF. The CDR3 nucleotides read TGTGCCAGCAGCCAAGATCAAAACCTCGCCAGGGCACCCCTCCACTTT.

This clone has only one observation. This CDR3 is CASSVARTSGGVTDTQYF. The DNA of the CDR3 is TGTGCCAGCAGCGTAGCCCGGACTAGCGGGGGAGTCACAGATACGCAGTATTTT. This chain links TRBV9 with TRBJ2-3; the match to TRBD2 covers 13 bases. Germline V gene lookup returns CDR1 SGDLS and CDR2 YYNGEE. The CDR3 length is 18 residues. V lost 0 bases to trimming and J lost 2 bases; unmatched junction nucleotides: 6.

This chain connects TRBV7-3 to TRBJ1-2; a possible D gene is TRBD1 (5 bases). The CDR3 is 13 amino acids. The V gene lost 4 bases and the J gene lost 4 bases, with 10 bases spanning the gap. Germline V gene sequence: CDR1 SGHTA, CDR2 FQGTGA. The CDR3 DNA sequence: TGTGCCAGCAGCTCTTGGGGCAGCTATGGCTACACCTTC. This encodes CASSSWGSYGYTF.

The V call is TRBV6-5, the J call TRBJ1-3, with 8 nucleotides matching TRBD1. Germline CDR1 MNHEY, CDR2 SVGAGI. The CDR3 is made up of 15 amino acids. J gave up 0 bases and V 6 bases, and 4 bases lay outside the gene matches. This CDR3 reads CASRRTGTSGNTIYF. Here the CDR3 DNA reads TGTGCCAGCAGACGGACAGGGACCTCTGGAAACACCATATATTTT.

The rearrangement uses TRBV27 and TRBJ2-5, with 11 bases fitting TRBD1. V dropped 6 bases and J dropped 5; count of bases not matched to a gene: 8. The germline V gene has CDR1 MNHEY and CDR2 SMNVEV (reference sequence). The CDR3 has 15 amino acids. CDR3 region: CASSGQGAWGETQYF. For the CDR3, the DNA is TGTGCCAGCAGCGGACAGGGGGCTTGGGGGGAGACCCAGTACTTC.